This is a list of T cell receptor beta chains from one sample in a study of T cell responses to AZD1222 COVID-19 vaccine. Generated by immunoSEQ multiplex PCR, the TCRdb table keeps only in-frame clones and is missing some. This table has about 64,000 clones, 80% appearing once. The sample in question was peripheral blood, obtained 28 days after the second AZD1222 dose. The receptors originated from an adult who received the AZD1222 COVID-19 vaccine. Both conserved end residues are part of each CDR3. The D gene is left open where the match is weak.

j_call | v_call | d_call | cdr3_aa
TRBJ2-2 | TRBV7-9 | TRBD1 | CASSSTGSTGELFF
TRBJ2-2 | TRBV11-2 | - | CASSLGRYRVATGELFF
TRBJ2-7 | TRBV5-6 | - | CASSLGQVQNEQYF
TRBJ1-1 | TRBV6-5 | - | CASRQGTEAFF
TRBJ1-1 | TRBV18 | - | CASSPTLPGLNTEAFF
TRBJ1-1 | TRBV5-5 | - | CASSLSSGAGSTEAFF
TRBJ2-7 | TRBV7-2 | - | CASSPDGYEQYF
TRBJ1-3 | TRBV6-2/TRBV6-3 | - | CASSLGHRGNTIYF
TRBJ1-5 | TRBV6-1 | - | CASSDRTVPLPNQPQHF
TRBJ1-1 | TRBV21-1 | - | CASSTLGTESGLNTEAFF
TRBJ1-3 | TRBV28 | - | CASSPPGRNTIYF
TRBJ2-7 | TRBV5-4 | - | CASSSRASYEQYF
TRBJ1-1 | TRBV5-6 | - | CASSPGTRGGVEAFF
TRBJ2-7 | TRBV19 | - | CASSTGPSEQYF
TRBJ1-1 | TRBV28 | - | CASSSPSGTEAFF
TRBJ2-4 | TRBV10-2 | - | CASSSRGLAKNIQYF
TRBJ1-2 | TRBV29-1 | - | CSVGAEGVYGYTF
TRBJ2-1 | TRBV15 | - | CATTDSMRYNEQFF
TRBJ2-1 | TRBV7-9 | TRBD2 | CASSSSEVLAGGFNEQFF
TRBJ1-3 | TRBV4-1 | TRBD1 | CASSPQPGQGTFGNTIYF
TRBJ1-3 | TRBV4-1 | - | CASSLIDGASGNTIYF
TRBJ1-2 | TRBV7-9 | - | CASSPLGGPQGYTF
TRBJ2-1 | TRBV7-2 | - | CASSSRLQLSSYNEQFF
TRBJ2-2 | TRBV5-1 | - | CASQESRANTGELFF
TRBJ1-6 | TRBV5-1 | - | CASSLTFYNSPLHF
TRBJ2-1 | TRBV12-3/TRBV12-4 | - | CASAWVTSNEQFF
TRBJ2-3 | TRBV7-3 | TRBD2 | CASSYDSGLAASTQYF
TRBJ2-1 | TRBV2 | - | CASSEWTQNEQFF
TRBJ1-4 | TRBV5-6 | - | CASSFSSATNEKLFF
TRBJ2-3 | TRBV19 | TRBD2 | CASSILYSGGGGTDTQYF
TRBJ2-7 | TRBV7-2 | - | CASSPLYEQYF
TRBJ1-4 | TRBV7-9 | - | CASSSRGTTNEKLFF
TRBJ1-5 | TRBV30 | TRBD1 | CAWSIMTGGRQPQHF
TRBJ1-4 | TRBV11-2 | - | CASSLRDTNEKLFF
TRBJ1-1 | TRBV10-3 | - | CATIQGLNTEAFF
TRBJ1-1 | TRBV9 | - | CASSVNPLQGTTNTEAFF
TRBJ2-1 | TRBV19 | - | CASSMDGDWVRSYNEQFF
TRBJ1-1 | TRBV5-5 | - | CASSLTARDTEAFF
TRBJ1-4 | TRBV2 | - | CASSERQSHVNEKLFF
TRBJ2-7 | TRBV7-9 | - | CASSLGGGTDYEQYF
TRBJ2-1 | TRBV18 | - | CASSQAGGGLSYNEQFF
TRBJ2-7 | TRBV12-1 | - | CASSLTVYSYEQYF
TRBJ2-1 | TRBV4-1 | TRBD2 | CASSQDGTSGGMPNEQFF
TRBJ2-2 | TRBV20-1 | - | CSASKDPGELFF
TRBJ1-2 | TRBV7-2 | - | CASSDLTGTAYGYTF
TRBJ1-2 | TRBV12-5 | TRBD1 | CASGNGTGDGYTF
TRBJ2-2 | TRBV5-4 | TRBD1 | CASSLGWTGTGELFF
TRBJ2-2 | TRBV19 | - | CASSWDIASTGELFF
TRBJ2-7 | TRBV7-9 | - | CASSPTGSYEQYF